A selection of T cell receptor beta chains follows, all from one sample in a study of blood T cell repertoires in COVID-19. TCRdb keeps only in-frame clones here, not all; method: immunoSEQ multiplex PCR. The data hold around 300,000 clones, with under 90% observed a single time. The sample taken for sequencing was PBMCs or T cells enriched from blood (not recorded which). The source is a woman between 35 and 50 years old who had recovered from COVID-19. CDR3s include the opening cysteine and the closing phenylalanine or tryptophan. A D gene is named only where the DNA matches it firmly. Only some rows state a clone size, as once, few, many or a class for expanded clones.

abundance: .
d_gene: TRBD2
v_gene: TRBV9
j_gene: TRBJ2-1
CDR3aa: CASSLRTSGHPNEQFF
CDR3nt: TGTGCCAGCAGCCTTAGGACTAGCGGCCACCCGAATGAGCAGTTCTTC

abundance: .
d_gene: .
v_gene: TRBV19
j_gene: TRBJ1-4
CDR3aa: CASSIVRTTTNEKLFF
CDR3nt: TGTGCCAGTAGTATAGTGCGGACTACAACTAATGAAAAACTGTTTTTT

abundance: .
d_gene: TRBD2
v_gene: TRBV20-1
j_gene: TRBJ2-3
CDR3aa: CSASPGREDTDTQYF
CDR3nt: TGCAGTGCTAGTCCAGGGCGGGAGGACACAGATACGCAGTATTTT

abundance: .
d_gene: TRBD1
v_gene: TRBV11-2
j_gene: TRBJ1-1
CDR3aa: CASSFPRGAAEAFF
CDR3nt: TGTGCCAGCAGCTTCCCCAGGGGGGCCGCTGAAGCTTTCTTT

abundance: .
d_gene: TRBD2
v_gene: TRBV5-4
j_gene: TRBJ2-2
CDR3aa: CASSLGLTSGDTGELFF
CDR3nt: TGTGCCAGCAGCTTGGGGTTAACTAGCGGGGACACCGGGGAGCTGTTTTTT

abundance: .
d_gene: .
v_gene: TRBV5-6
j_gene: TRBJ1-2
CDR3aa: CASSLREGVRNYGYTF
CDR3nt: TGTGCCAGCAGCTTGCGGGAGGGGGTGCGTAACTATGGCTACACCTTC

abundance: .
d_gene: .
v_gene: TRBV30
j_gene: TRBJ1-1
CDR3aa: CAWVKPGLRALNTEAFF
CDR3nt: TGTGCCTGGGTAAAGCCGGGACTCAGGGCGTTGAACACTGAAGCTTTCTTT

abundance: few
d_gene: .
v_gene: TRBV11-2
j_gene: TRBJ2-7
CDR3aa: CASSPSHTGEQYF
CDR3nt: TGTGCCAGCAGCCCATCGCATACGGGCGAGCAGTACTTC

abundance: .
d_gene: .
v_gene: TRBV6-5
j_gene: TRBJ1-2
CDR3aa: CATVSQGEGLLGYTF
CDR3nt: TGTGCCACCGTTAGCCAGGGCGAGGGACTATTAGGCTACACCTTC

abundance: .
d_gene: TRBD2
v_gene: TRBV27
j_gene: TRBJ2-1
CDR3aa: CASSWRYSGGNEQFF
CDR3nt: TGTGCCAGCAGCTGGCGGTATAGCGGGGGGAATGAGCAGTTCTTC

abundance: .
d_gene: .
v_gene: TRBV20-1
j_gene: TRBJ1-2
CDR3aa: CSARGRGTSTF
CDR3nt: TGCAGTGCTAGAGGCAGGGGCACGAGCACCTTC

abundance: .
d_gene: TRBD1
v_gene: TRBV5-5
j_gene: TRBJ1-1
CDR3aa: CASSLGTGGPRLSEAFF
CDR3nt: TGTGCCAGCAGCTTGGGGACAGGGGGCCCGAGGCTTTCGGAAGCTTTCTTT

abundance: .
d_gene: .
v_gene: TRBV4-3
j_gene: TRBJ1-1
CDR3aa: CASSQGVGGEAFF
CDR3nt: TGCGCCAGCAGCCAAGGAGTTGGGGGGGAAGCTTTCTTT

abundance: .
d_gene: .
v_gene: TRBV5-1
j_gene: TRBJ2-3
CDR3aa: CASSFKQGSTDTQYF
CDR3nt: TGCGCCAGCAGCTTTAAACAGGGATCCACAGATACGCAGTATTTT

abundance: .
d_gene: TRBD2
v_gene: TRBV9
j_gene: TRBJ2-1
CDR3aa: CASSVAGTSGSGWQFF
CDR3nt: TGTGCCAGCAGCGTAGCGGGGACTAGCGGGAGTGGGTGGCAGTTCTTC

abundance: .
d_gene: TRBD1
v_gene: TRBV15
j_gene: TRBJ1-1
CDR3aa: CATSREDRGDEAFF
CDR3nt: TGTGCCACCAGCAGAGAAGACAGGGGTGATGAAGCTTTCTTT

abundance: .
d_gene: TRBD2
v_gene: TRBV7-3
j_gene: TRBJ2-1
CDR3aa: CASSLNPGGGSFNEQFF
CDR3nt: TGTGCCAGCAGCTTAAATCCTGGCGGGGGGTCCTTCAATGAGCAGTTCTTC

abundance: .
d_gene: .
v_gene: TRBV3-1/TRBV3-2
j_gene: TRBJ1-5
CDR3aa: CASSQGGGARNQPQHF
CDR3nt: TGTGCCAGCAGCCAAGGGGGGGGAGCCCGCAATCAGCCCCAGCATTTT

abundance: .
d_gene: .
v_gene: TRBV7-6
j_gene: TRBJ1-1
CDR3aa: CASSLAQTGKNTEAFF
CDR3nt: TGTGCCAGCAGCTTAGCGCAAACAGGGAAGAACACTGAAGCTTTCTTT

abundance: .
d_gene: TRBD1
v_gene: TRBV10-1
j_gene: TRBJ2-1
CDR3aa: CASSERTGWPGKQFF
CDR3nt: TGCGCCAGCAGTGAGAGGACAGGGTGGCCTGGAAAGCAGTTCTTC

abundance: few
d_gene: .
v_gene: TRBV4-3
j_gene: TRBJ1-3
CDR3aa: CASSQDRRGIGNTIYF
CDR3nt: TGCGCCAGCAGCCAAGATCGGAGGGGCATCGGGAACACCATATATTTT

abundance: .
d_gene: .
v_gene: TRBV7-2
j_gene: TRBJ2-7
CDR3aa: CASSLEVAVYEQYF
CDR3nt: TGTGCCAGCAGCTTAGAGGTAGCCGTCTACGAGCAGTACTTC

abundance: .
d_gene: .
v_gene: TRBV6-5
j_gene: TRBJ1-2
CDR3aa: CASSYGQGNYGYTF
CDR3nt: TGTGCCAGCAGTTACGGCCAGGGTAACTATGGCTACACCTTC

abundance: .
d_gene: .
v_gene: TRBV11-2
j_gene: TRBJ1-2
CDR3aa: CASSAFPPGGYTF
CDR3nt: TGTGCCAGCAGCGCTTTTCCCCCGGGTGGCTACACCTTC

abundance: .
d_gene: .
v_gene: TRBV24-1
j_gene: TRBJ2-2
CDR3aa: CATRHSNTGELFF
CDR3nt: TGTGCCACCAGGCACTCGAACACCGGGGAGCTGTTTTTT

abundance: .
d_gene: .
v_gene: TRBV2
j_gene: TRBJ1-2
CDR3aa: CASRRANGYTF
CDR3nt: TGTGCCAGCAGGAGGGCTAACGGCTACACCTTC

abundance: once
d_gene: .
v_gene: TRBV21-1
j_gene: TRBJ1-5
CDR3aa: CASSELYRVSRNQPQHF
CDR3nt: TGTGCCAGCAGCGAACTCTACAGGGTTTCTCGCAATCAGCCCCAGCATTTT

abundance: .
d_gene: TRBD2
v_gene: TRBV7-8
j_gene: TRBJ2-7
CDR3aa: CASSLGLAGVLEQYF
CDR3nt: TGTGCCAGCAGCTTAGGGCTAGCGGGAGTTCTCGAGCAGTACTTC

abundance: .
d_gene: .
v_gene: TRBV11-2
j_gene: TRBJ1-4
CDR3aa: CASSLAWQVNEKLFF
CDR3nt: TGTGCCAGCAGCTTAGCTTGGCAGGTCAATGAAAAACTGTTTTTT

abundance: .
d_gene: .
v_gene: TRBV6-1
j_gene: TRBJ1-5
CDR3aa: CASSDQRGLGQPQHF
CDR3nt: TGTGCCAGCAGTGACCAGCGGGGACTAGGTCAGCCCCAGCATTTT

abundance: once
d_gene: .
v_gene: TRBV6-6
j_gene: TRBJ1-2
CDR3aa: CASSGDTMNYGYTF
CDR3nt: TGTGCCAGCAGTGGTGACACGATGAACTATGGCTACACCTTC

abundance: .
d_gene: TRBD1
v_gene: TRBV2
j_gene: TRBJ1-4
CDR3aa: CASGTGRGTNEKLFF
CDR3nt: TGTGCCAGCGGGACAGGGAGGGGAACTAATGAAAAACTGTTTTTT

abundance: few
d_gene: TRBD1
v_gene: TRBV18
j_gene: TRBJ2-5
CDR3aa: CASSPNAGGLETQYF
CDR3nt: TGTGCCAGCTCACCTAATGCAGGGGGCTTGGAGACCCAGTACTTC

abundance: .
d_gene: TRBD1
v_gene: TRBV10-1
j_gene: TRBJ1-2
CDR3aa: CASMGQTPSANYGYTF
CDR3nt: TGCGCCAGCATGGGACAGACTCCATCAGCTAACTATGGCTACACCTTC

abundance: .
d_gene: TRBD1
v_gene: TRBV6-4
j_gene: TRBJ2-7
CDR3aa: CASSDPVGGQGAYEQYF
CDR3nt: TGTGCCAGCAGTGACCCGGTGGGTGGACAGGGGGCCTACGAGCAGTACTTC

abundance: .
d_gene: .
v_gene: TRBV12-3/TRBV12-4
j_gene: TRBJ1-2
CDR3aa: CASSSTQVRGYTF
CDR3nt: TGTGCCAGCAGTTCCACACAGGTCCGTGGCTACACCTTC

abundance: .
d_gene: TRBD1
v_gene: TRBV7-9
j_gene: TRBJ2-5
CDR3aa: CASSASTGRGETQYF
CDR3nt: TGTGCCAGCAGCGCCTCGACAGGGAGAGGGGAGACCCAGTACTTC

abundance: once
d_gene: .
v_gene: TRBV5-1
j_gene: TRBJ2-7
CDR3aa: CASSLGLASPSYEQYF
CDR3nt: TGCGCCAGCAGCTTGGGGCTAGCGTCGCCCTCCTACGAGCAGTACTTC